The 20 T cell receptor beta chains given below trace back to one sample, sequenced in a study of regulatory T cells in long-lasting Graves disease. Time point denoted: persistent/refractory GD, antithyroid drugs over 5 years with positive TRAb. PBMC RNA was the source of the TCR library. Arm-PCR of CDR3 regions and iRepertoire HTBI primers were used to build TCR beta libraries. TCRdb reprocessed the multiplex PCR reads with MiXCR, giving one entry per CDR3 protein. The sample records over 650,000 distinct CDR3 sequences, around 32% being singletons. The source material was peripheral blood mononuclear cells (PBMCs), sampled when the disease was refractory, from a patient treated with antithyroid drugs. The receptors were sampled from a female donor with Graves disease.

This chain links TRBV12-3 or TRBV12-4 with TRBJ2-2, with a tentative D call TRBD1 (5 bases). V gave up 5 bases and J gave up 3 bases, with 10 bases separating them. This CDR3 has 14 residues. CDR3 sequence reads: CASSGAEHTGELFF. The CDR3, as DNA: TGTGCCAGCAGTGGGGCGGAACACACCGGGGAGCTGTTTTTT.

This clonotype was detected ten times or more. V usage is TRBV29-1 and J usage is TRBJ1-1, with TRBD1 matching over 9 bases. Per the germline V gene, CDR1 is SQVTM and CDR2 is ANQGSEA. CDR3 length equals 12 residues. CDR3 nucleotide sequence: TGCAGTGGCGGACAGGGGAGGACTGAAGCTTTCTTT. Its protein is CSGGQGRTEAFF. Variable domain in full (rest from reference TRBV29-1 and TRBJ1-1): SAVISQKPSRDICQRGTSLTIQCQVDSQVTMMFWYRQQPGQSLTLIATANQGSEATYESGFVIDKFPISRPNLTFSTLTVSNMSPEDSSIYLCSGGQGRTEAFFGQGTRLTVV.

The rearrangement joins TRBV7-9 to TRBJ1-2; D not certain. The V and J ends lost 4 bases and 4 bases respectively, with 16 bases between them. CDR3 length: 15 amino acids. Germline CDR1 is SEHNR and CDR2 is FQNEAQ (reference sequence). The CDR3: CASSYPAGSLYGYTF. The CDR3 nucleotides are TGTGCCAGCAGCTACCCGGCCGGATCCCTCTATGGCTACACCTTC.

The chain is built from TRBV6-2 or TRBV6-3 and TRBJ2-7; maybe TRBD1 (6 bases). Germline CDR1 reads MNHEY; CDR2 reads SVGEGT. The CDR3 sequence is 14 residues long. Between the trimmed V and J ends, which lost 5 bases and 2 bases, there was a span of 13 bases. CDR3 protein: CASSGRGLTYEQYF. The CDR3 DNA sequence: TGTGCCAGCAGTGGCAGGGGATTGACCTACGAGCAGTACTTC.

This clonotype showed up many times. This chain joins TRBV2 and TRBJ1-2; 7 nucleotides agree with TRBD1. The germline CDR1 and CDR2 sequences are SNHLY and FYNNEI. The V segment lost 6 bases and the J segment 4 bases; nucleotides outside the gene matches: 5. The CDR3 extends over 13 amino acids. The CDR3 nucleotides read TGTGCCAGCAGCGGACAGGTGTCCTATGGCTACACCTTC. It is translated as CASSGQVSYGYTF.

The chain uses TRBV12-3 or TRBV12-4 and TRBJ1-4, with D possibly TRBD1 on 5 matching bases. There are 15 residues in the CDR3. The germline V and J ends were trimmed by 4 bases and 7 bases, with 16 bases remaining between them. The DNA for the CDR3 is TGTGCCAGCAGTTCCCGGGGACTTTGGACTGAAAAACTGTTTTTT. Amino acid sequence: CASSSRGLWTEKLFF.

The CDR3 loop reads CASKGSTEAFF. DNA of the CDR3: TGTGCCAGTAAGGGGTCCACTGAAGCTTTCTTT. The chain has TRBV19 and TRBJ1-1, with D maybe TRBD1 (5 bases). V was cut by 7 bases and J by 4 bases, with 7 bases left in between. This CDR3 contains 11 residues. Per germline, CDR1 LNHDA and CDR2 SQIVND (reference sequence).

The chain is built from TRBV28 and TRBJ2-7; 12 bases fit TRBD1. There are 20 residues in the CDR3. V shed 4 bases, J shed 4 bases, and the junction held 20 bases outside the gene matches. Germline V lookup: CDR1 MDHEN, CDR2 SYDVKM. The CDR3: CASSSPSRDRGHHERYEQYF. The CDR3 nucleotides are TGTGCCAGCAGTTCCCCCTCCCGGGACAGGGGGCACCACGAGAGATACGAGCAGTACTTC.

This chain connects TRBV6-2 or TRBV6-3 to TRBJ1-5; D gene ambiguous. The CDR3 consists of 15 residues. Per germline, CDR1 MNHEY and CDR2 SVGEGT. The V gene lost 2 bases and the J gene lost 5 bases, with 13 bases spanning the gap. In nucleotides, the CDR3 is TGTGCCAGCAGTTACGGGAGCCTCGGGGATCAGCCCCAGCATTTT. Its protein is CASSYGSLGDQPQHF.

The table lists this clonotype with a few counts. V is TRBV19 and J is TRBJ1-1, with a tentative D call TRBD1 (5 bases). This CDR3 is built from 12 residues. The V gene's germline CDR1 is LNHDA and CDR2 SQIVND (reference sequence). V lost 5 bases and J 10 bases, leaving 14 bases between the germline ends. The CDR3 nucleotides are TGTGCCAGTAGTGTAGGGACCTCGGGAGCTTTCTTT. Translated: CASSVGTSGAFF.

This clonotype was counted at least ten times. The rearrangement uses TRBV2 and TRBJ2-2; 7 nucleotides line up with TRBD2. This CDR3 region has 15 residues. The V and J ends lost 4 bases and 5 bases, in that order; junction bases with no gene match: 7. From germline, CDR1 is SNHLY and CDR2 FYNNEI. The CDR3 DNA follows: TGTGCCAGCAGTGGGGCGGGAGCCCGTACCGGGGAGCTGTTTTTT. Its protein product is CASSGAGARTGELFF. The variable domain in full, completed from reference TRBV2 and TRBJ2-2, reads EPEVTQTPSHQVTQMGQEVILRCVPISNHLYFYWYRQILGQKVEFLVSFYNNEISEKSEIFDDQFSVERPDGSNFTLKIRSTKLEDSAMYFCASSGAGARTGELFFGEGSRLTVL.

The chain carries TRBV11-2 and TRBJ1-2, with D perhaps matching TRBD1 (6 bases). V gave up 5 bases and J gave up 3 bases, with 16 bases separating them. This CDR3 is built from 15 residues. The germline gives CDR1 SGHAT, CDR2 FQNNGV. CDR3 nucleotides: TGTGCCAGCAGCCAGAGGCCCAGGGGCGACTATGGCTACACCTTC. This encodes CASSQRPRGDYGYTF.

This clonotype was detected only a few times. The chain is built from TRBV20-1 and TRBJ2-7; D perhaps matches TRBD2 (5 bases). The CDR3 loop spans 13 amino acids. Trimming removed 3 bases from V and 9 bases from J, with 18 bases in between. Germline lookup yields CDR1 DFQATT and CDR2 SNEGSKA (reference sequence). The CDR3 coding sequence is TGCAGTGCTAGGGAGGCCAGCGACGGTGTGCAGTACTTC. Translated, it gives CSAREASDGVQYF.

V is TRBV29-1 and J is TRBJ2-7; possible D gene TRBD2, 5 bases. The germline V and J ends were trimmed by 4 bases and 4 bases, with 17 bases remaining between them. Germline CDR1 reads SQVTM; CDR2 reads ANQGSEA. The CDR3 has 14 amino acids. The CDR3 sequence is CSVVPWGGGYEQYF. DNA of the CDR3: TGCAGCGTTGTACCTTGGGGTGGAGGATACGAGCAGTACTTC.

This clonotype was counted a single time. This chain links TRBV7-9 with TRBJ1-1; D unclear. The CDR3 is 10 residues long. Germline lookup yields CDR1 SEHNR and CDR2 FQNEAQ (reference sequence). V was trimmed by 1 base and J by 11 bases, leaving 5 bases between them. DNA for the CDR3: TGTGCCAGCAGCTTAGGGATGGCTTTCTTT. It is translated as CASSLGMAFF.

The genes are TRBV30 and TRBJ2-2; no clear D gene. V was trimmed by 1 base and J by 3 bases, leaving 6 bases between them. There are 13 residues in the CDR3. CDR1 and CDR2 (germline): GTSNPN, SVGIG (reference sequence). CDR3 sequence reads: CAWSDFHTGELFF. In DNA form, the CDR3 reads TGTGCCTGGAGTGACTTCCACACCGGGGAGCTGTTTTTT.

Only a few counts were recorded for this clonotype. V and J are TRBV5-5 and TRBJ2-7; TRBD1 agrees at 8 bases. Germline-derived CDR1 and CDR2 are SGHKS and YYEKEE (reference sequence). Unmatched junction bases numbered 11, after V lost 4 bases and J lost 2 bases. This CDR3 spans 16 amino acids. DNA of the CDR3: TGTGCCAGCAGCACCCCCCAAGGGGACAGGACCTACGAGCAGTACTTC. It translates to CASSTPQGDRTYEQYF.

This clonotype occurred many times. V and J are TRBV6-2 or TRBV6-3 and TRBJ1-2; 9 bases are shared with TRBD1. The J segment lost 4 bases and the V segment lost 2 bases, leaving 5 bases of the junction unmatched. This CDR3 comprises 15 residues. Germline assignment: CDR1 MNHEY and CDR2 SVGEGT. The CDR3 loop reads CASSYGDRATYGYTF. In nucleotides, the CDR3 is TGTGCCAGCAGTTACGGGGACAGGGCTACCTATGGCTACACCTTC.

This clonotype appeared a few times. The chain combines TRBV6-1 with TRBJ1-5; perhaps TRBD1 as D (5 bases). V lost 0 bases, J lost 2 bases, and 17 bases lay in between. The germline gives CDR1 MNHNS, CDR2 SASEGT. The CDR3 extends over 18 amino acids. The CDR3 spells CASSEATVWDYGNQPQHF. CDR3 nucleotide sequence: TGTGCCAGCAGTGAAGCAACGGTGTGGGACTACGGCAATCAGCCCCAGCATTTT.

The chain employs TRBV3-1 and TRBJ1-1; unclear D gene. This CDR3 region has 15 residues. V was pared by 0 bases and J by 0 bases, with 8 bases between. From germline, CDR1 is LGHDT and CDR2 YNNKEL (reference sequence). CDR3 protein: CASSQEAGVNTEAFF. The CDR3 nucleotides read TGTGCCAGCAGCCAAGAAGCTGGGGTGAACACTGAAGCTTTCTTT.